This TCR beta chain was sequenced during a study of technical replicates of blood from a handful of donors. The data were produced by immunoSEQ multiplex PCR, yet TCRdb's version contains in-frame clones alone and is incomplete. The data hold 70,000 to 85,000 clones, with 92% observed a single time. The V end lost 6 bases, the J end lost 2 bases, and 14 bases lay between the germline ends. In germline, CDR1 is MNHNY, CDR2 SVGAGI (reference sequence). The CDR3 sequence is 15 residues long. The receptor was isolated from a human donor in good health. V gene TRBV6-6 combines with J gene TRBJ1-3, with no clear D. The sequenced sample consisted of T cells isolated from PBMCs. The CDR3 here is CASSQWSGTGNTIYF. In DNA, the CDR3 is TGTGCCAGCAGCCAATGGTCGGGTACTGGAAACACCATATATTTT.